This T cell receptor (beta chain) comes out of a study of blood T cell repertoires in COVID-19. Clones were sequenced by immunoSEQ multiplex PCR, and TCRdb holds only the in-frame ones, with some missing. This sample has over 250,000 clones; around 89% occur once, and the top ten carry about 1%. The source of this sequence is a middle-aged woman who had recovered from COVID-19. What was sequenced was peripheral blood.

The DNA for the CDR3 is TGTGCCAGCAGCAAAGGGGGGACAGGGTACCCCGGGGAGCTGTTTTTT. This gives the protein CASSKGGTGYPGELFF. V is TRBV21-1 and J is TRBJ2-2; TRBD1, the table's D call, was not compared with the DNA. TRBV21-1 is a pseudogene locus. The CDR3 consists of 16 residues.